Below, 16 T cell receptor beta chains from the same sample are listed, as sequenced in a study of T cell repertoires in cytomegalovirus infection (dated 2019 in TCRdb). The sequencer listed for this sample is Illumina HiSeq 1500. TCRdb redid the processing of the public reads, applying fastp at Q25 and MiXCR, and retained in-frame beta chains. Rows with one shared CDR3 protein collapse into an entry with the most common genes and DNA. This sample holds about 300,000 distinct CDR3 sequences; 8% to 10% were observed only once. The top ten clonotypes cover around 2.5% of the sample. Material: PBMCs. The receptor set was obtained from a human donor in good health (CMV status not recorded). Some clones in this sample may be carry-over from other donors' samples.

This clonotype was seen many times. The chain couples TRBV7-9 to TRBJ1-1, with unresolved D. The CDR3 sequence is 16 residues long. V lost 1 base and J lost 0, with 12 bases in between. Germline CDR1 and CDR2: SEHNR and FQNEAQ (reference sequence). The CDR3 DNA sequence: TGTGCCAGCAGCTTAGGGGCCGGGCCTATGAACACTGAAGCTTTCTTT. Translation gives CASSLGAGPMNTEAFF. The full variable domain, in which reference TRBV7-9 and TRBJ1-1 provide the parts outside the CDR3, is DTGVSQNPRHKITKRGQNVTFRCDPISEHNRLYWYRQTLGQGPEFLTYFQNEAQLEKSRLLSDRFSAERPKGSFSTLEIQRTEQGDSAMYLCASSLGAGPMNTEAFFGQGTRLTVV.

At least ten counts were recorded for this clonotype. CDR3 DNA: TGTGCCACCTCCTGGAAGGCGCAGGCGAAAAACTATGGCTACACCTTC. Residues: CATSWKAQAKNYGYTF. The chain links TRBV15 to TRBJ1-2; D gene uncertain. Between the trimmed V and J ends, which lost 8 bases and 2 bases, there was a span of 21 bases. Germline assignment: CDR1 LNHNV and CDR2 YYDKDF (reference sequence). There are 16 residues in the CDR3.

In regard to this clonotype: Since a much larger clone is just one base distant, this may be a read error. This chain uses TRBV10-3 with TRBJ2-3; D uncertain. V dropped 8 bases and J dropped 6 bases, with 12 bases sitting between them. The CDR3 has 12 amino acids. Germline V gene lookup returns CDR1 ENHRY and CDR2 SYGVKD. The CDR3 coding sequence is TGTGCCATCTTGGACGAGTGGGATACGCAGTATTTT. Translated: CAILDEWDTQYF.

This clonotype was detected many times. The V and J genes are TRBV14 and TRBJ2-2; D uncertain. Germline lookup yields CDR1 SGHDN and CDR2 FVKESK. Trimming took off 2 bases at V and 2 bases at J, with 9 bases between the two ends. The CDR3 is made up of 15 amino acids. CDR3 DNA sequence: TGTGCCAGCAGCCAAACTTCCAGTAACACCGGGGAGCTGTTTTTT. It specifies CASSQTSSNTGELFF.

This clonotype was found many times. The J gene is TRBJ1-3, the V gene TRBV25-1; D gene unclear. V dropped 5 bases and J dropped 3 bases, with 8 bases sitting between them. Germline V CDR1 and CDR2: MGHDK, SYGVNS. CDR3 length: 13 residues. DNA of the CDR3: TGTGCCAGCAGTCCACCCTATGGAAACACCATATATTTT. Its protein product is CASSPPYGNTIYF.

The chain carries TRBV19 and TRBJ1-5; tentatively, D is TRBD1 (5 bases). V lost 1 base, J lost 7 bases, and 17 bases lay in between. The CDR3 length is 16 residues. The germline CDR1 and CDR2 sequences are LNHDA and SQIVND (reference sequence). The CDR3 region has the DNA TGTGCCAGTAGTATAGTTGGCAGGGACGAGAGACAGCCCCAGCATTTT. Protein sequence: CASSIVGRDERQPQHF.

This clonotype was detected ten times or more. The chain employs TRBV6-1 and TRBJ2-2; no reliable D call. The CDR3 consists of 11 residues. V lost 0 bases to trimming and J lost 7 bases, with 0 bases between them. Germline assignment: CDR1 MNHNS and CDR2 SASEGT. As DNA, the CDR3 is TGTGCCAGCAGTGAAGCCGGGGAGCTGTTTTTT. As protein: CASSEAGELFF.

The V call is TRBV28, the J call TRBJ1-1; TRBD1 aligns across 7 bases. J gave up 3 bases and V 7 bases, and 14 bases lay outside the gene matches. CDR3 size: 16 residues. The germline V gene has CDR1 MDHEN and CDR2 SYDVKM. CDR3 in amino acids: CASNLGEGAAHTEAFF. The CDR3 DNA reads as TGTGCCAGCAACCTCGGAGAGGGGGCGGCCCACACTGAAGCTTTCTTT.

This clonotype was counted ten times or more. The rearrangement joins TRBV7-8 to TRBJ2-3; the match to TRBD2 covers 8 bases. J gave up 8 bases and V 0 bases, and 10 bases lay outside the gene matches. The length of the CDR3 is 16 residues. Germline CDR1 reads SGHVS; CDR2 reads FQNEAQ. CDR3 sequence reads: CASSLATGGRRVTQYF. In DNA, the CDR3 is TGTGCCAGCAGCTTAGCGACGGGGGGGCGTCGAGTTACGCAGTATTTT. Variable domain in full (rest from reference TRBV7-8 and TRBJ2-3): GAGVSQSPRYKVAKRGQDVALRCDPISGHVSLFWYQQALGQGPEFLTYFQNEAQLDKSGLPSDRFFAERPEGSVSTLKIQRTQQEDSAVYLCASSLATGGRRVTQYFGPGTRLTVL.

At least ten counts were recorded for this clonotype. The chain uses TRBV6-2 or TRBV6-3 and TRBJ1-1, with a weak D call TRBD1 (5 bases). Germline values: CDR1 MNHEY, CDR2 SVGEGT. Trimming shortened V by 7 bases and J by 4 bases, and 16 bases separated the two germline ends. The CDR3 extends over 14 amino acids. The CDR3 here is CASTRGTRPTEAFF. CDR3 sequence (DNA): TGTGCCAGCACCCGGGGGACCCGACCCACTGAAGCTTTCTTT.

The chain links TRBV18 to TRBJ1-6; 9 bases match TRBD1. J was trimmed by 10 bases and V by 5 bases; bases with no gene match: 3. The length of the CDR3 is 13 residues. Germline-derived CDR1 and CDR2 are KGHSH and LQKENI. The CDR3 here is CASSSDRGSPLHF. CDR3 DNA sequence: TGTGCCAGCTCATCGGACAGGGGATCACCCCTCCACTTT.

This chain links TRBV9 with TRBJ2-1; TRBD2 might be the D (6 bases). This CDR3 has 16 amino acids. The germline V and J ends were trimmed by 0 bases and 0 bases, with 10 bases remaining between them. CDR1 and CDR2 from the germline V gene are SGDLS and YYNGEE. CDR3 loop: CASSVVGGSSYNEQFF. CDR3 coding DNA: TGTGCCAGCAGCGTAGTAGGAGGGAGCTCCTACAATGAGCAGTTCTTC.

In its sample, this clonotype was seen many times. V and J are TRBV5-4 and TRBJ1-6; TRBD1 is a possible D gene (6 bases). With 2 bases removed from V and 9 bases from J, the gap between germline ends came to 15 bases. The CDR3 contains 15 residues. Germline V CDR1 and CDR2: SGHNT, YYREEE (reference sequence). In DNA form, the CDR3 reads TGTGCCAGCAGCTTTCCAGGACAGAAACTTTCACCCCTCCACTTT. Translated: CASSFPGQKLSPLHF.

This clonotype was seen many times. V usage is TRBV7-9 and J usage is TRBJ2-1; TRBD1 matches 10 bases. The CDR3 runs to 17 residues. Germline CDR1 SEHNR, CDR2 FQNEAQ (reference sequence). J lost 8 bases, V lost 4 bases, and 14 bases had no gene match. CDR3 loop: CASSSRSGQGITDEQFF. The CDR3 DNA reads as TGTGCCAGCAGCTCTCGATCGGGACAGGGGATTACGGATGAGCAGTTCTTC.

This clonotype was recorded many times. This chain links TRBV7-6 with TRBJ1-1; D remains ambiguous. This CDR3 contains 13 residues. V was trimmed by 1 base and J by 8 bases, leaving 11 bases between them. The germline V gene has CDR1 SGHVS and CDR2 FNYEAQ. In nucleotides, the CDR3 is TGTGCCAGCAGCTTAGGCCGGGCGGGGGAAGCTTTCTTT. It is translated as CASSLGRAGEAFF. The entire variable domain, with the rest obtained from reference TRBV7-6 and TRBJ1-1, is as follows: GAGVSQSPRYKVTKRGQDVALRCDPISGHVSLYWYRQALGQGPEFLTYFNYEAQQDKSGLPNDRFSAERPEGSISTLTIQRTEQRDSAMYRCASSLGRAGEAFFGQGTRLTVV.

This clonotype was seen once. The DNA of the CDR3 is TGTGCCAGCAAAGCAGGACAGGCCCTGTTATTGTACTTC. This encodes CASKAGQALLLYF. The V and J genes are TRBV2 and TRBJ2-5, with 7 bases matching TRBD1. J gave up 13 bases and V 7 bases, and 15 bases lay outside the gene matches. Germline V lookup: CDR1 SNHLY, CDR2 FYNNEI. CDR3 length: 13 amino acids.